These T cell receptor beta chains were read from a single sample in a study of CD8+ T cells in alopecia areata. Clones were sequenced by immunoSEQ multiplex PCR, and TCRdb holds only the in-frame ones, with some missing. The sample has around 100,000 clones, about 44% seen once. The source was CD8+ T cells sorted from blood, collected at week 24, from a patient treated with tofacitinib. The receptors shown here come from a human donor with alopecia areata. The CDR3 runs from the conserved cysteine through the conserved F or W. Each record gives: V gene, J gene, CDR3 protein.

TRBV7-9	TRBJ2-7	CASSTGASVLYEQYF
TRBV13	TRBJ1-2	CASSQRMGDGPYGYTF
TRBV28	TRBJ2-7	CASRIWDGSYEQYF
TRBV30	TRBJ2-1	CAWKVSSYNEQFF
TRBV7-8	TRBJ2-3	CASSPRTKDTQYF
TRBV29-1	TRBJ2-5	CSVDGLATHTQETQYF
TRBV2	TRBJ2-2	CATHRTGQTGELFF
TRBV9	TRBJ2-2	CASSSYGLDTGELFF
TRBV5-1	TRBJ2-7	CASSPGTGGARADEQYF
TRBV14	TRBJ1-2	CASSLGTNYGYTF
TRBV7-9	TRBJ2-1	CASSPWTSGRTYNEQFF
TRBV10-3	TRBJ1-5	CAITEAGGQPQHF
TRBV11-2	TRBJ2-1	CASTTAPYNEQFF
TRBV7-2	TRBJ2-7	CASSLVGVSSYEQYF
TRBV9	TRBJ2-2	CASSLQGGVNTGELFF
TRBV5-1	TRBJ2-3	CASSLYSATDTQYF
TRBV30	TRBJ2-1	CAWNRLAGDNEQFF
TRBV6-4	TRBJ2-1	CASSDKAGADDNEQFF
TRBV27	TRBJ1-2	CASSLGRAGGYTF
TRBV27	TRBJ2-1	CASSATSDRDEQFF
TRBV6-5	TRBJ1-1	CASSFGDRGTEAFF
TRBV14	TRBJ1-1	CASSQGLYTEAFF
TRBV5-6	TRBJ2-7	CASSPGQGSYEQYF
TRBV2	TRBJ2-7	CASMGTFYEQYF
TRBV25-1	TRBJ1-3	CASSIQGISGNTIYF
TRBV29-1	TRBJ1-1	CSVADRPTEAFF
TRBV27	TRBJ2-1	CASAPRGSNEQFF
TRBV27	TRBJ2-7	CASSPTNRRRQYF
TRBV7-6	TRBJ1-4	CASRGVSEKLFF
TRBV4-1	TRBJ1-1	CASSHKPRGNTEAFF
TRBV4-1	TRBJ2-7	CASSPRDRGSYEQYF
TRBV7-2	TRBJ1-5	CASSLGWTDQPQHF
TRBV4-1	TRBJ2-1	CASSQVGLALPYNEQFF
TRBV5-1	TRBJ2-1	CASSWTQSNEQFF
TRBV29-1	TRBJ2-1	CSVRFSREASDYEQFF
TRBV7-9	TRBJ2-7	CASSPSTGTYEQYF
TRBV27	TRBJ2-7	CASSLRGLGTYEQYF
TRBV5-1	TRBJ1-1	CASSRQSHYTEAFF
TRBV27	TRBJ2-1	CASNQAGHEQFF
TRBV7-8	TRBJ2-7	CASSLESRGDSYEQYF
TRBV28	TRBJ1-2	CASKRPPTAYGYTF
TRBV7-2	TRBJ2-1	CASSLTGTNEQFF
TRBV27	TRBJ2-1	CASSFVRSSYNEQFF
TRBV19	TRBJ2-1	CASSIELAGWANEQFF